The 30 T cell receptor beta chains below come from one sample, sequenced in a study of OX40 agonist ivuxolimab in advanced cancers. Method: immunoSEQ multiplex PCR; TCRdb's copy keeps in-frame clones and lacks some. The sample records some 27,000 clones, 90% being singletons. Material: CD4+ or CD8+ T cells sorted from blood, obtained in a trial of the OX40 agonist ivuxolimab. These receptors were obtained from an adult with an advanced solid tumor such as melanoma, head and neck, liver or kidney cancer.

A single count supports this clone. The CDR3 reads CASSVRDRGPNEKLFF. In nucleotides, the CDR3 is TGTGCCAGCAGCGTAAGGGACAGGGGGCCTAATGAAAAACTGTTTTTT. The V gene is TRBV9, the J gene TRBJ1-4; 12 positions match TRBD1. This CDR3 comprises 16 residues. Trimming cost V 1 base and J 3 bases; bases outside gene matches: 1. From germline, CDR1 is SGDLS and CDR2 YYNGEE.

The chain combines TRBV2 with TRBJ2-6; 9 bases align to TRBD1. V shed 5 bases, J shed 2 bases, and the junction held 4 bases outside the gene matches. This CDR3 is built from 16 residues. Germline-derived CDR1 and CDR2 are SNHLY and FYNNEI. CDR3 protein: CASSPRTGAGANVLTF. The DNA for the CDR3 is TGTGCCAGCAGTCCGAGGACAGGGGCTGGGGCCAACGTCCTGACTTTC.

This chain connects TRBV27 to TRBJ2-7, with 10 bases aligning to TRBD1. The germline CDR1 and CDR2 sequences are MNHEY and SMNVEV (reference sequence). J gave up 4 bases and V 5 bases, and 8 bases lay outside the gene matches. CDR3 length equals 15 residues. The CDR3 bases are TGTGCCAGCAGTCCAAGGACAGGGGGTGTATACGAGCAGTACTTC. It yields the protein CASSPRTGGVYEQYF.

J is TRBJ2-3 and V is TRBV27, with D maybe TRBD1 (6 bases). This CDR3 contains 13 residues. The germline CDR1 and CDR2 sequences are MNHEY and SMNVEV (reference sequence). Trimming cost V 7 bases and J 6 bases, with 14 bases left between them. The CDR3 loop is CASNSRRGDTQYF. The CDR3 DNA reads as TGTGCCAGCAACTCACGAAGGGGGGATACGCAGTATTTT.

The chain has TRBV14 and TRBJ2-5, with TRBD2 identical over 11 bases. V lost 1 base, J lost 4 bases, and 11 bases stayed unmatched. The CDR3 covers 18 residues. From germline, CDR1 is SGHDN and CDR2 FVKESK. The DNA of the CDR3 is TGTGCCAGCAGCCAAGGTTTAGCGGGAGGGCTATGGGGAGAGACCCAGTACTTC. Amino acids: CASSQGLAGGLWGETQYF.

This clone is a singleton in its sample. The genes are TRBV4-1 and TRBJ2-7, with no clear D. Trimming left V 1 base short and J 6 bases short, with 10 bases between. The V gene's germline CDR1 is MGHRA and CDR2 YSYEKL. The CDR3 consists of 13 residues. The CDR3 is CASSQGTPFEQYF. DNA of the CDR3: TGCGCCAGCAGCCAAGGGACCCCCTTCGAGCAGTACTTC.

For the CDR3, the DNA is TGTGCCAGCAGTTACGAGCCCACGAGCTCCTACGAGCAGTACTTC. Translated, it gives CASSYEPTSSYEQYF. V usage is TRBV6-6 and J usage is TRBJ2-7; D not certain. This CDR3 is built from 15 residues. Germline values: CDR1 MNHNY, CDR2 SVGAGI (reference sequence). V was trimmed by 2 bases and J by 0 bases, leaving 11 bases between them.

The chain carries TRBV2 and TRBJ2-3, with 8 bases that match TRBD1. The CDR3 totals 13 residues. The trim removed 9 bases at V and 6 bases at J, leaving 8 bases unmatched. The germline gives CDR1 SNHLY, CDR2 FYNNEI. The CDR3 is CASGQGVGDTQYF. The CDR3, as DNA: TGTGCCAGTGGACAGGGTGTCGGGGATACGCAGTATTTT. The whole variable domain, filled in from reference TRBV2 and TRBJ2-3, reads EPEVTQTPSHQVTQMGQEVILRCVPISNHLYFYWYRQILGQKVEFLVSFYNNEISEKSEIFDDQFSVERPDGSNFTLKIRSTKLEDSAMYFCASGQGVGDTQYFGPGTRLTVL.

J is TRBJ2-1 and V is TRBV7-9; D remains ambiguous. This CDR3 is built from 14 residues. Germline V lookup: CDR1 SEHNR, CDR2 FQNEAQ (reference sequence). V lost 5 bases to trimming and J lost 10 bases, with 18 bases between them. The CDR3 nucleotides read TGTGCCAGCAGCCAAGCGCTGGGCCTCGGGGAGCAGTTCTTC. Translation: CASSQALGLGEQFF.

The V and J genes are TRBV7-3 and TRBJ1-2, with 7 bases fitting TRBD1. CDR1 is SGHTA and CDR2 is FQGTGA in the germline V gene. The CDR3 runs to 15 residues. V gave up 2 bases and J gave up 6 bases; unmatched junction bases: 9. CDR3 in DNA: TGTGCCAGCAGCTTAGGGGCAGGGGGTAGGCATGGCTACACCTTC. Its translation is CASSLGAGGRHGYTF.

V gene TRBV10-3 combines with J gene TRBJ2-1; no clear D. There are 15 residues in the CDR3. V was pared by 0 bases and J by 5 bases, with 11 bases between. Germline CDR1 reads ENHRY; CDR2 reads SYGVKD. This CDR3 reads CAISESGDVNNEQFF. The CDR3 region has the DNA TGTGCCATCAGTGAGTCAGGAGACGTGAACAATGAGCAGTTCTTC.

The rearrangement joins TRBV9 to TRBJ2-2, with TRBD1 matching over 7 bases. This CDR3 has 15 amino acids. Germline CDR1 reads SGDLS; CDR2 reads YYNGEE. Germline trimming cut 4 bases from V and 0 bases from J; bases unmatched to any gene: 3. The CDR3 region is CASSMTGSNTGELFF. The CDR3 DNA reads as TGTGCCAGCAGCATGACAGGGTCGAACACCGGGGAGCTGTTTTTT.

The chain recombines TRBV14 with TRBJ2-7; D unresolved. The CDR3 totals 12 residues. The germline gives CDR1 SGHDN, CDR2 FVKESK. The ends were cut back, 1 base at V and 7 bases at J, with 8 bases in the middle. CDR3 coding DNA: TGTGCCAGCAGCCAAGCCGTGGGAGAGCAGTACTTC. Protein product: CASSQAVGEQYF.

The chain links TRBV7-8 to TRBJ2-1; D is unresolved. The V end was cut by 5 bases, the J end by 0 bases, with 8 bases between. The CDR3 is made up of 14 amino acids. Germline values: CDR1 SGHVS, CDR2 FQNEAQ. CDR3 protein: CASSPEPSYNEQFF. The CDR3 DNA follows: TGTGCCAGCAGCCCGGAACCCTCCTACAATGAGCAGTTCTTC. Complete variable domain (other parts from reference TRBV7-8 and TRBJ2-1): GAGVSQSPRYKVAKRGQDVALRCDPISGHVSLFWYQQALGQGPEFLTYFQNEAQLDKSGLPSDRFFAERPEGSVSTLKIQRTQQEDSAVYLCASSPEPSYNEQFFGPGTRLTVL.

The gene calls are TRBV9 and TRBJ2-2; 10 bases fit TRBD2. The germline CDR1 and CDR2 sequences are SGDLS and YYNGEE. This CDR3 contains 16 residues. V trimming: 1 base; J trimming: 8 bases; junction bases outside the gene matches: 8. CDR3 residues: CASSVSLAGTWGELFF. The CDR3 DNA sequence: TGTGCCAGCAGCGTATCACTAGCGGGGACTTGGGGGGAGCTGTTTTTT.

The chain carries TRBV28 and TRBJ2-7; TRBD2 might be the D (5 bases). Trimming shortened V by 5 bases and J by 2 bases, and 19 bases separated the two germline ends. The CDR3 totals 16 residues. Germline assignment: CDR1 MDHEN and CDR2 SYDVKM. CDR3 sequence: CASSQDLDYAAYEQYF. CDR3 nucleotides: TGTGCCAGCAGTCAAGACCTAGACTACGCAGCCTACGAGCAGTACTTC.

The chain employs TRBV27 and TRBJ2-5, with D perhaps being TRBD1 or TRBD2 (6 bases each). The CDR3 spans 13 residues. With 7 bases removed from V and 9 bases from J, the gap between germline ends came to 18 bases. Germline CDR1 is MNHEY and CDR2 is SMNVEV (reference sequence). The CDR3 nucleotides are TGTGCCAGCACTTCTGGAGGGGGTCAGGCCCAGTACTTC. As protein: CASTSGGGQAQYF.

The gene calls are TRBV11-2 and TRBJ2-1; TRBD2 matches at 8 bases. V lost 1 base, J lost 4 bases, and 3 bases stayed unmatched. This CDR3 spans 15 amino acids. Looked up from germline, CDR1 is SGHAT and CDR2 is FQNNGV. The CDR3 DNA sequence: TGTGCCAGCAGCTTAGGTCCGGGGGGGTACAATGAGCAGTTCTTC. This sequence encodes CASSLGPGGYNEQFF.

The chain links TRBV7-6 to TRBJ2-3, with 14 bases lining up with TRBD2. Looked up from germline, CDR1 is SGHVS and CDR2 is FNYEAQ. J lost 6 bases, V lost 5 bases, and 7 bases had no gene match. This CDR3 has 16 amino acids. Here the CDR3 reads CASSPEGLAGEDTQYF. The CDR3 region has the DNA TGTGCCAGCAGCCCCGAGGGACTAGCGGGAGAGGATACGCAGTATTTT.

The chain recombines TRBV27 with TRBJ2-3; weak D call: TRBD2 (5 bases). CDR3 length: 15 residues. V was shortened by 6 bases and J by 1 base, with 14 bases between the two germline ends. Germline V lookup: CDR1 MNHEY, CDR2 SMNVEV (reference sequence). DNA of the CDR3: TGTGCCAGCAGCCTTAGCGTTTCTCGCACAGATACGCAGTATTTT. Amino acids: CASSLSVSRTDTQYF.

This chain connects TRBV30 to TRBJ2-7, with 8 bases that match TRBD2. V dropped 1 base and J dropped 0; count of bases not matched to a gene: 8. The CDR3 consists of 16 residues. Looked up from germline, CDR1 is GTSNPN and CDR2 is SVGIG (reference sequence). The DNA of the CDR3 is TGTGCCTGGAGTGCCGCGGGACTAGTCGGCTCCTACGAGCAGTACTTC. It encodes CAWSAAGLVGSYEQYF.

This chain connects TRBV29-1 to TRBJ2-1; 9 bases are shared with TRBD1. V lost 4 bases to trimming and J lost 2 bases; unmatched junction nucleotides: 3. This CDR3 region has 14 residues. Germline V lookup: CDR1 SQVTM, CDR2 ANQGSEA. The CDR3, as DNA: TGCAGCGTTGGAGGGGACAGGGCCTACAATGAGCAGTTCTTC. Amino acid sequence: CSVGGDRAYNEQFF.

This sequence joins TRBV9 and TRBJ2-7; TRBD2 matches 10 bases. The CDR3 runs to 15 residues. Germline V gene data show CDR1 as SGDLS and CDR2 as YYNGEE. J gave up 5 bases and V 0 bases, and 5 bases lay outside the gene matches. The CDR3 sequence: CASSVAIAGGHEQYF. The CDR3 coding sequence is TGTGCCAGCAGCGTAGCGATAGCGGGAGGTCACGAGCAGTACTTC.

Here the CDR3 reads CASSYSRAGHEQFF. The CDR3 nucleotides are TGTGCCAGCAGTTACTCGAGGGCGGGCCATGAGCAGTTCTTC. V and J are TRBV6-6 and TRBJ2-1; the D gene is possibly TRBD2 (5 bases). This CDR3 has 14 residues. Germline V gene lookup returns CDR1 MNHNY and CDR2 SVGAGI (reference sequence). Trimming took 0 bases from V and 8 from J, leaving 11 bases between them.

This clone was seen a single time. The gene calls are TRBV7-6 and TRBJ2-7, with 10 bases that match TRBD2. Germline V gene data show CDR1 as SGHVS and CDR2 as FNYEAQ. The CDR3 contains 17 residues. Trimming at V came to 1 base and at J to 1 base, leaving 7 bases not matched to a gene. CDR3 region: CASSLVPPSGSSYEQYF. CDR3 in DNA: TGTGCCAGCAGCTTAGTTCCCCCTAGCGGGAGTTCCTACGAGCAGTACTTC.

The V call is TRBV5-6, the J call TRBJ2-6; unclear D gene. The CDR3 spans 13 residues. Germline V gene data show CDR1 as SGHDT and CDR2 as YYEEEE. Trimming removed 0 bases at V and 2 bases at J, with 0 bases between. CDR3 residues: CASSLAGANVLTF. The CDR3 bases are TGTGCCAGCAGCTTGGCTGGGGCCAACGTCCTGACTTTC. The variable domain in full, with the rest retrieved from reference TRBV5-6 and TRBJ2-6, is DAGVTQSPTHLIKTRGQQVTLRCSPKSGHDTVSWYQQALGQGPQFIFQYYEEEERQRGNFPDRFSGHQFPNYSSELNVNALLLGDSALYLCASSLAGANVLTFGAGSRLTVL.

V and J are TRBV10-3 and TRBJ1-1; no clear D. The germline V gene encodes CDR1 ENHRY and CDR2 SYGVKD. CDR3 length: 14 residues. V was pared by 3 bases and J by 3 bases, with 11 bases between. The CDR3 nucleotides are TGTGCCATCAGTGAACTGATAGATTACACTGAAGCTTTCTTT. Translated, it gives CAISELIDYTEAFF.

The chain has TRBV18 and TRBJ1-1; TRBD1 aligns across 8 bases. The J segment lost 0 bases and the V segment lost 3 bases, leaving 3 bases of the junction unmatched. The CDR3 loop spans 15 amino acids. Germline V gene lookup returns CDR1 KGHSH and CDR2 LQKENI. DNA of the CDR3: TGTGCCAGCTCACCTCCGACAGGGGTGAACACTGAAGCTTTCTTT. Protein sequence: CASSPPTGVNTEAFF.

The V gene is TRBV25-1, the J gene TRBJ1-6, with D unclear. The CDR3 is 16 amino acids. Trimming removed 1 base at V and 2 bases at J, with 9 bases between. CDR1 is MGHDK, CDR2 SYGVNS, per germline. For the CDR3, the DNA is TGTGCCAGCAGTGAATCGAGTAACACCTATAATTCACCCCTCCACTTT. It encodes CASSESSNTYNSPLHF. The full variable domain, its missing parts supplied by reference TRBV25-1 and TRBJ1-6, is EADIYQTPRYLVIGTGKKITLECSQTMGHDKMYWYQQDPGMELHLIHYSYGVNSTEKGDLSSESTVSRIRTEHFPLTLESARPSHTSQYLCASSESSNTYNSPLHFGNGTRLTVT.

The genes are TRBV6-4 and TRBJ2-2; 8 bases match TRBD2. Germline V gives CDR1 MRHNA, CDR2 SNTAGT. V lost 6 bases, J lost 3 bases, and 3 bases stayed unmatched. The CDR3 extends over 14 amino acids. CDR3 bases: TGTGCCAGCAGGAGTAGCGGGGACACCGGGGAGCTGTTTTTT. It translates to CASRSSGDTGELFF.